This T cell receptor (beta chain) derives from a study of T cells after posttransplantation cyclophosphamide. The study's findings and limits: TRB clonality was highly associated with recipient CMV seropositivity and reactivation. TRB overlap between skin or GI tissue T cells and blood was limited. Donor CD8+ memory clones often dominated recipient blood repertoires at later times.

Some clones are missing from TCRdb's copy, which holds only in-frame ones; the method was immunoSEQ multiplex PCR. The top ten clones hold less than 3.5% of a sample with about 52,000 clones, just over 85% of them seen once. Of note for this clone: Its antigen is still unknown.

The CDR3 length is 15 residues. Trimming removed 3 bases at V and 9 bases at J, with 18 bases between. The V gene's germline CDR1 is LNHDA and CDR2 SQIVND (reference sequence). J is TRBJ2-1 and V is TRBV19; weak D call: TRBD2 (7 bases). Sequencing input: PBMCs. This TCR was sampled from a man younger than 45 with a blood cancer, CMV-positive, and with a related stem cell donor. Here the CDR3 DNA reads TGTGCCAGTAGTATGGGGGGGGCCACCAGTGCTGAGCAGTTCTTC. Translating gives CASSMGGATSAEQFF.